What follows is one T cell receptor (beta chain) and its context. Its antigen remains undetermined. Nothing much larger sits one base from this clone, and base qualities are not available. The entry originates in a study of cytomegalovirus exposure and HLA in healthy donors (dated by TCRdb to 2015 to 2018). Concerning the study at large: An earlier analysis of a few hundred of the donors reported under 300 Gb of sequence data and approximately 120 million unique TCR beta sequences obtained from around 180 million T cells. An early release covering more than 500 HLA-typed donors comprised 300 to 350 gigabases of sequencing data and approximately 80 million unique TCR sequences. Of the roughly 400 genotyped donors, approximately 80% were placed in the genetic ancestry cluster associated with self-reported Caucasian donors. The study was designed to test whether signatures of past pathogen exposure could be identified by cataloging public T cell receptors. The study used immunosequencing to profile the T cell repertoires of around 600 subjects and linked those repertoires to cytomegalovirus serostatus. In addition to the first cohort of 650 to 750 subjects, a separate validation cohort of 130 or so different subjects was used. To predict cytomegalovirus infection status, the study brought together high-throughput TCR immunosequencing, statistical association of individual TCRs with disease status, and machine learning. In a later analysis, previously published TCR beta repertoires from 670 or so donors were re-analyzed and high-resolution HLA genotyping was added so that TCR occurrence patterns could be studied. Rather than using new phenotypic data, the later analysis identified candidate immune exposures from TCR beta sequences and from how often those sequences occurred across donors. In an earlier analysis of 550 to 700 of the donors, high-throughput TCR beta sequencing was used to judge whether each TCR beta V gene segment behaved as functional or pseudogenic. Donor age, sex, ethnicity and CMV serostatus were collected together with the repertoire data. A later genetic analysis took genome-wide SNP genotypes for about 60% of the roughly 670 donors and used that subset as a discovery cohort. All discovery cohort repertoires had been generated on a single sequencing platform. HLA typing included class I and class II loci at four-digit resolution. Typing coverage differed by locus: A, B, C, DRB1 and DQB1 were typed in about 620-640 donors, DQA1 in approximately 520, DPA1 in some 610, and DPB1 in approximately 450. Four to six DR-DQ haplotypes were handled as single units for association and clustering, since linkage in the cohort was strong. On average, 235,054 unique TCR beta nucleotide sequences were sequenced per donor among 398 genotyped donors of the cohort, with about 17% of those sequences being non-productive. What the work shows at the level of the full study, not this receptor alone: The 87-base-pair reads could not distinguish some IMGT-functional V segments, including TRBV6-2 and TRBV6-3, so those segments were excluded. A later analysis found that most CMV-associated TCR beta chains appeared HLA-restricted, with HLA associations seemingly driven largely by CMV exposure. A later analysis reported that several top co-occurrence clusters appeared linked to parvovirus B19, influenza, CMV and Epstein-Barr virus. In both the original and validation cohorts, the classifier was reported to diagnose cytomegalovirus status with high specificity and sensitivity. In an earlier analysis of over 550 of the donors, most TCR beta V segments were observed in productive rearrangements about 87% or about 30% of the time, broadly matching IMGT annotations. CMV serostatus was the only immune exposure information available for the cohort. Linkage disequilibrium might explain the correlated functional status among segregating V segments, but an unknown experimental factor could not be ruled out. Presence/absence analyses assumed roughly uniform sequencing depth across donors, an assumption that may not hold. A further reported finding was that TCR beta sequences accurately predicted the HLA-A and HLA-B alleles for most subjects in the first cohort. When HLA alleles, especially DR and DQ, strongly co-occurred, TCR associations were difficult to assign to individual alleles. The authors suggested that the approach could potentially be extended to other disease states and immunological phenotypes. A later genetic analysis reported fewer N-insertions in productive TCRs among donors in an Asian-associated ancestry cluster than the roughly 670-donor mean. The study listed 150 to 200 TCR beta chains as associated with cytomegalovirus. This cohort had only TCR beta chains sequenced, and the lack of alpha or paired-chain data limited which features could be detected. Because counts were too low, some 16 rarely observed V segments, including chromosome 9 orphons, were excluded from the earlier analysis of some 590 of the donors. Because some donors lacked HLA typing at each locus, the association tests relied only on the typed subset. In a later analysis, HLA-associated TCR beta chains showed more clonal expansion and lower generation probabilities than non-associated chains that were equally common. Most TCR sequences were seen in very few donors, while some public TCRs were found in many individuals. A cluster of highly shared sequence variants was judged likely to be a technical artifact of the sequencing pipeline. In a later analysis, TCR association rates were found to vary across HLA loci, with the most associated TCRs seen for DRB1 alleles and the fewest for HLA-C alleles. Specific HLA alleles were associated with 16,951 TCR beta sequences at a false discovery rate of 0.05 in a later analysis. In vitro tests confirmed that a few of the cytomegalovirus-associated TCR beta chains recognize cytomegalovirus antigens. A later genetic analysis associated a missense DCLRE1C variant with V-gene and J-gene trimming of TCR beta chains, and an independent cohort replicated the association.

The cohort consisted of 666 healthy bone marrow donors. At the time of sampling, all cohort members were nominally healthy, though unrecorded immune exposures were likely present. The donor tested CMV seronegative and was one of the 352 seronegative cohort members. A peripheral blood sample was provided by each donor, and peripheral blood mononuclear cells were used for TCR beta sequencing. Genomic DNA extraction from the blood cell samples was performed with the Qiagen DNeasy Blood Extraction Kit. V is cut by 0 bases and J by 4 bases, and the space between the germline ends is 17 bases. From the cysteine up to the phenylalanine, the CDR3 has a length of 17 residues. The read is trimmed to its CDR3 DNA, 51 bases read in frame from base 1. Reading the germline V gene gives CDR1 MNHNS and CDR2 SASEGT. Libraries came from the immunoSEQ multiplex PCR assay. A mixture of 60 forward primers for TCR Vbeta segments and 13 reverse primers for TCR Jbeta segments was used in the multiplex PCR. Amplification of the CDR3 region of rearranged TCR beta genes was performed with a multiplex PCR assay on genomic DNA. The Illumina HiSeq System was used to sequence the amplified TCR beta libraries as 87-base-pair reads. In the paper's pipeline: Across the roughly 700 repertoires, a later analysis counted roughly 77 million unique TCR beta chains, about 10 million of which were shared by at least two donors. Raw reads were error-corrected and collapsed into unique sequences by a nearest-neighbor algorithm in which closely related sequences were merged to remove PCR and sequencing errors. CDR3 sequences were aligned to IMGT reference sequences to assign V, D and J gene segments. For a sequence to be retained, a match of at least six nucleotides to both a V gene segment and a J gene segment was required. A rearrangement was called productive if the CDR3 had no stop codons and remained in frame with V and J, and every other rearrangement was called non-productive. Following IMGT convention, CDR3 was defined as the stretch from the second conserved V-encoded cysteine up to the conserved J-encoded phenylalanine. The earlier analysis of 500 to 750 of the donors excluded any sequence lacking an unambiguous match to a single V gene segment. In an earlier analysis of 587 of the donors, V segments were called functional above 56.7% productive rearrangements and were called segregating when the between-donor standard deviation exceeded 5%. A statistical classification framework was built to diagnose cytomegalovirus status from the catalog of TCR beta chain sequences. A later analysis assigned V and J genes by comparing TCR nucleotide sequences with IMGT/GENE-DB human TR gene sequences. The TCRdist pipeline was used in a later analysis to assign CDR3 sequences and most-parsimonious VDJ recombination scenarios. In a later analysis, every TCR beta chain was defined by the combination of its CDR3 amino acid sequence and its V-gene family, and reads without a unique V-gene family were dropped. A later analysis removed 592 highly shared, low-generation-probability nucleotide sequences to deal with suspected cross-contamination and a sequencing artifact. In a later analysis, a clonal expansion index was calculated for each public chain from normalized within-repertoire ranks of inferred template counts. Generation probabilities in a later analysis came from a VDJ recombination model fitted to out-of-frame rearrangements, and those results were checked against IGoR. A later analysis scored TCR-TCR, TCR-HLA and TCR-CMV co-occurrence with hypergeometric tests, applying a repertoire-size bias correction to TCR pairs. False discovery rates were estimated in a later analysis by permuting HLA or CMV assignments 20 times. In a later analysis, co-occurring TCRs were grouped using DBSCAN, and TCRdist sequence similarity was added for clustering within HLA-allele-positive subsets. Repertoires with fewer than 30,000 or more than 120,000 public chains were left out of co-occurrence clustering, as were about 5 repertoires with anomalous nucleotide sharing. This is the immuneACCESS table as TCRdb keeps it, with only in-frame sequences that have V and J called. A part of the clones is gone; compared with another copy, unresolved V genes explain less than half, and the rest is unexplained. V, J and clone size reflect that table, while D and trimming were determined from the DNA. The sample table holds under 40,000 clones, of which more than 85% were seen once. About 2.5% of the sample comes from the top ten.

Sequencing was carried out using PBMCs. In this chain, TRBV6-1 is recombined with TRBJ2-3; possibly the D gene is TRBD1, per 7 matching bases. The receptor was isolated from a woman under 30 in good health and CMV-seronegative. The CDR3 corresponds to CASSEAVRQGGADTQYF. In nucleotides, the sequence is TGTGCCAGCAGTGAAGCCGTTCGACAGGGAGGCGCAGATACGCAGTATTTT.